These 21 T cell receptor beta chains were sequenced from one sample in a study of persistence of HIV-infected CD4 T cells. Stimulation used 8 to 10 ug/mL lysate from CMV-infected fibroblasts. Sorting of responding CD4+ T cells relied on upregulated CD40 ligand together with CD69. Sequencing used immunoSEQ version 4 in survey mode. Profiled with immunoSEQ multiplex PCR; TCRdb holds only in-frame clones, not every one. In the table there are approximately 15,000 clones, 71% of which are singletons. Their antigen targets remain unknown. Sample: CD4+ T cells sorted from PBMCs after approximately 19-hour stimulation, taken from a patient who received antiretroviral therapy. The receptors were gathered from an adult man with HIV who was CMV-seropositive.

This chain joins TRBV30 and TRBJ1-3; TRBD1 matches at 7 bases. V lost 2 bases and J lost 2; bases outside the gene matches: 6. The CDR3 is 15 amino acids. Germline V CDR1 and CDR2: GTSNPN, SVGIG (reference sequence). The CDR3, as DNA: TGTGCCTGGAGTATGCAGGGGGTAGCTGGAAACACCATATATTTT. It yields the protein CAWSMQGVAGNTIYF. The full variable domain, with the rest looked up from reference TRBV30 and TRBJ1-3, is SQTIHQWPATLVQPVGSPLSLECTVEGTSNPNLYWYRQAAGRGLQLLFYSVGIGQISSEVPQNLSASRPQDRQFILSSKKLLLSDSGFYLCAWSMQGVAGNTIYFGEGSWLTVV.

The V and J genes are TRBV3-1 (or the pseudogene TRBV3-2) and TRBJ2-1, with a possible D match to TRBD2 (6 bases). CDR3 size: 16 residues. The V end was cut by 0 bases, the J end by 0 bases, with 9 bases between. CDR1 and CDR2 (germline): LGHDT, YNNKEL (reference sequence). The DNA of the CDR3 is TGTGCCAGCAGCCAAGAAGGGGACTCCTCCTACAATGAGCAGTTCTTC. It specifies CASSQEGDSSYNEQFF.

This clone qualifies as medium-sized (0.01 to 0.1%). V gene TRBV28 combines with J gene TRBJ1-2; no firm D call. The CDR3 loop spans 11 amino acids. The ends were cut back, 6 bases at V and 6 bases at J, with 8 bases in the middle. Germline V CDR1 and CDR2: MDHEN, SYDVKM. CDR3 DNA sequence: TGTGCCAGCAGATGGAGGGATGGCTACACCTTC. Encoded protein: CASRWRDGYTF.

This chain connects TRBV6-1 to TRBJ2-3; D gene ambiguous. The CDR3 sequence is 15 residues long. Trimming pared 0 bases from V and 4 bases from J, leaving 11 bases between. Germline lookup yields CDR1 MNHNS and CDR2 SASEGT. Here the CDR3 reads CASSEALWVADTQYF. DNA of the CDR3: TGTGCCAGCAGTGAAGCGCTTTGGGTAGCAGATACGCAGTATTTT.

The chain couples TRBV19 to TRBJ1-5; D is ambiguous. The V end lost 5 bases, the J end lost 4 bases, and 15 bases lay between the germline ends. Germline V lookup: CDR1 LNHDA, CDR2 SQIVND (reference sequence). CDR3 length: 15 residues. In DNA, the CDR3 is TGTGCCAGTAGTCCCGGGTCCGCCGGGAATCAGCCCCAGCATTTT. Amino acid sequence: CASSPGSAGNQPQHF.

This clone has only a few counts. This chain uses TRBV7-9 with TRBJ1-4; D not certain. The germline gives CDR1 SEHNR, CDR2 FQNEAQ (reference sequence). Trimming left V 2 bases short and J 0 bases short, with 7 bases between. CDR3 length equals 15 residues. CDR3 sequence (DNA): TGTGCCAGCAGCTTACTGTCTGCAACTAATGAAAAACTGTTTTTT. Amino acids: CASSLLSATNEKLFF.

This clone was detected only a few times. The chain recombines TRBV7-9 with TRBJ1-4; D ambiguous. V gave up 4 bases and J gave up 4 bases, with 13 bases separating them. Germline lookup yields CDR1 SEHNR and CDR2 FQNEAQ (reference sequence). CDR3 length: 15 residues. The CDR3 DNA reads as TGTGCCAGCAGCTCAGGTTCGGACCTTAATGAAAAACTGTTTTTT. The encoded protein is CASSSGSDLNEKLFF.

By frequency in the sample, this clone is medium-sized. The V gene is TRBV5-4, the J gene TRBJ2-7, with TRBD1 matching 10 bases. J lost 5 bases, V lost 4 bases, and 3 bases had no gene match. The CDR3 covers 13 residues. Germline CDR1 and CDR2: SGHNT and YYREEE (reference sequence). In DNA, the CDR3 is TGTGCCAGCAGCACCGGGACAGGGGACGAGCAGTACTTC. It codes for CASSTGTGDEQYF.

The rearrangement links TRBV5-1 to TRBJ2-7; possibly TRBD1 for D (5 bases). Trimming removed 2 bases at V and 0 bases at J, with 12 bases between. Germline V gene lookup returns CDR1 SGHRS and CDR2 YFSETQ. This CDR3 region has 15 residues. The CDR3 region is CASSFQTADSYEQYF. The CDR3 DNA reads TGCGCCAGCAGCTTCCAGACAGCCGACTCCTACGAGCAGTACTTC.

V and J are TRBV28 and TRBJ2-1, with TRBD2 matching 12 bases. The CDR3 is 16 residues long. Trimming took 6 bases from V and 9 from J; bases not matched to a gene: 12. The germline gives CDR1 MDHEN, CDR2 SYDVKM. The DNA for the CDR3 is TGTGCCAGCAGCCCCCCTAGCGGGGGGGTGTTAGTTGAGCAGTTCTTC. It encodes CASSPPSGGVLVEQFF.

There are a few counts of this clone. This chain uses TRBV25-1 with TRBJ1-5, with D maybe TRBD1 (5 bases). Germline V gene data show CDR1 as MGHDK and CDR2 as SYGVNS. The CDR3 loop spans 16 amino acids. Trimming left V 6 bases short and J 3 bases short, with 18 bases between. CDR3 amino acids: CASSPSGKGDNQPQHF. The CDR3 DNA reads TGTGCCAGCAGCCCGTCAGGGAAAGGGGACAATCAGCCCCAGCATTTT.

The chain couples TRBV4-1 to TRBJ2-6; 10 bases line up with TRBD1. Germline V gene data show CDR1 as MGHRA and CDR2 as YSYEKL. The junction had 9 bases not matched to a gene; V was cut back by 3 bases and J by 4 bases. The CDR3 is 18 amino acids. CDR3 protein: CASSQGAGQGWGANVLTF. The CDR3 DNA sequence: TGCGCCAGCAGCCAGGGCGCGGGACAGGGGTGGGGGGCCAACGTCCTGACTTTC.

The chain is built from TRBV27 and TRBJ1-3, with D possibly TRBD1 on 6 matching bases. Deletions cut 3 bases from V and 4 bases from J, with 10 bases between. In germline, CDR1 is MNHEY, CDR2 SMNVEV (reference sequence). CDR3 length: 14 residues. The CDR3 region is CASSLQGRGNTIYF. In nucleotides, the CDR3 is TGTGCCAGCAGTTTGCAGGGGCGAGGAAACACCATATATTTT.

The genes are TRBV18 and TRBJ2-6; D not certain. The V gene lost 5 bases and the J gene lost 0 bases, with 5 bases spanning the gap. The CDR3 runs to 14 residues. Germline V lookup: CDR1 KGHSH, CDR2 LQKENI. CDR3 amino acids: CASSASSGANVLTF. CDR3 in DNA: TGTGCCAGCTCAGCAAGCTCTGGGGCCAACGTCCTGACTTTC.

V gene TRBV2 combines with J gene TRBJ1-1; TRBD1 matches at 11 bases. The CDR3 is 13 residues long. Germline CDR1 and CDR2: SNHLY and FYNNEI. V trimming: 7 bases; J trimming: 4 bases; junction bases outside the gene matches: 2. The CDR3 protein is CASKGTGGTEAFF. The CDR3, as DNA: TGTGCCAGCAAGGGGACAGGGGGCACTGAAGCTTTCTTT.

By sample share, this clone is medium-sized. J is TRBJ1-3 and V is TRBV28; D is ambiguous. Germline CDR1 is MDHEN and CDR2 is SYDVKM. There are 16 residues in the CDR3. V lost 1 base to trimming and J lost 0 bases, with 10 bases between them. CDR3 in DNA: TGTGCCAGCAGTTTATTAGCGTCTGGCTCTGGAAACACCATATATTTT. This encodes CASSLLASGSGNTIYF.

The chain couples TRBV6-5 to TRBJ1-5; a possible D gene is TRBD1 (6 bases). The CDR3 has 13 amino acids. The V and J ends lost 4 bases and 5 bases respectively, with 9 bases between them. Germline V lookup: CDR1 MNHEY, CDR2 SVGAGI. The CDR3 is CASSSGGHQPQHF. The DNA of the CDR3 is TGTGCCAGCAGTTCGGGGGGCCATCAGCCCCAGCATTTT.

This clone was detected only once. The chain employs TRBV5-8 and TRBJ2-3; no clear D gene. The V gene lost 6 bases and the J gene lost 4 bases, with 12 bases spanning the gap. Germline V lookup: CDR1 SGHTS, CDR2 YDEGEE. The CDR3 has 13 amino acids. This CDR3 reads CASNTPTADTQYF. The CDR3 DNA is TGTGCCAGCAACACTCCTACGGCAGATACGCAGTATTTT. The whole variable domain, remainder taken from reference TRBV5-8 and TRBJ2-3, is EAGVTQSPTHLIKTRGQQATLRCSPISGHTSVYWYQQALGLGLQFLLWYDEGEERNRGNFPPRFSGRQFPNYSSELNVNALELEDSALYLCASNTPTADTQYFGPGTRLTVL.

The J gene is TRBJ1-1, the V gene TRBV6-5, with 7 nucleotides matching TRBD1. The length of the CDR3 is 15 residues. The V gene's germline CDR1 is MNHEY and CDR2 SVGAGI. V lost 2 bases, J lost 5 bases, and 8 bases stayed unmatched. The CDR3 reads CASSYGAGGDTEAFF. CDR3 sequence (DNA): TGTGCCAGCAGTTACGGGGCAGGGGGTGATACTGAAGCTTTCTTT.

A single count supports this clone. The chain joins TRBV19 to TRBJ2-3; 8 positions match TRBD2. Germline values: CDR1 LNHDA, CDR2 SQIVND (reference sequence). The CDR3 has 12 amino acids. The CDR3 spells CAVGGATDTQYF. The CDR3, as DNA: TGTGCTGTCGGGGGGGCGACAGATACGCAGTATTTT.

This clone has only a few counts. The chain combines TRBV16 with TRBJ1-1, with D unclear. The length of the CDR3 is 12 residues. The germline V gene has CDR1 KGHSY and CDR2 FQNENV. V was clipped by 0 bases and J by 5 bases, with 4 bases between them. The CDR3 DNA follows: TGTGCCAGCAGCCAATCGGGAACTGAAGCTTTCTTT. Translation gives CASSQSGTEAFF.